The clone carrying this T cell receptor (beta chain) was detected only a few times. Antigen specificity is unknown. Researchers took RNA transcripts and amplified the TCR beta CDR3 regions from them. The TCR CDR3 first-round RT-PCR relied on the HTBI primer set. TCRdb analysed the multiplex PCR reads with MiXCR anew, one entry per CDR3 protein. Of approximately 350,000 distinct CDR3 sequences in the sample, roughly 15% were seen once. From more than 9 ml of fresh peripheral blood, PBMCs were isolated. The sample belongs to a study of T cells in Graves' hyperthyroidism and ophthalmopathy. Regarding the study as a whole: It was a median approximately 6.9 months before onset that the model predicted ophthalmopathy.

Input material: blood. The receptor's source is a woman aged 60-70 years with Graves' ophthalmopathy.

The CDR3 region is CASSQEAPGAYNEQFF. As DNA, the CDR3 is TGTGCCAGCAGCCAAGAAGCGCCAGGAGCCTACAATGAGCAGTTCTTC. V and J are TRBV3-1 and TRBJ2-1; no firm D call. The V and J ends lost 0 bases and 2 bases respectively, with 11 bases between them. The length of the CDR3 is 16 residues. Per the germline V gene, CDR1 is LGHDT and CDR2 is YNNKEL (reference sequence).